This TCR beta chain was profiled in a study of shared clonotypes between healthy human individuals. Sequencing was performed with immunoSEQ multiplex PCR; in TCRdb, only in-frame clones are kept and a portion is missing. The sample has hundreds of thousands of clones, about 91% seen once. CDR1 is SQVTM and CDR2 is ANQGSEA in the germline V gene. The CDR3 runs to 12 residues. The ends were cut back, 4 bases at V and 1 base at J, with 7 bases in the middle. This clone was seen a handful of times. Its antigen is not identified. This specimen includes other DNA sequences encoding the same CDR3. Broader study findings: Sampling used blood alone; tissue repertoires probably differ.

Positively selected for CCR7, the CD45RO-negative cells used as naive CD8 cells excluded terminally differentiated effector memory CD45RA+ cells. The genes are TRBV29-1 and TRBJ1-1, with D uncertain. The clonotype originates from a man aged 25 to 45 in good health. Sequencing was done on a sample of naive CD8+ T cells sorted from blood. The DNA of the CDR3 is TGCAGCGTTGCTCCAGGGAACACTGAAGCTTTCTTT. Translation gives CSVAPGNTEAFF.